These 21 T cell receptor beta chains share one sample of origin, sequenced in a study of T-cell reconstitution after alpha-beta-depleted transplantation in children listed by TCRdb under 2016. Library construction relied on PCR. The sample was run on an Illumina HiSeq 2500. TCR libraries were prepared with molecular barcoding, using unique molecular identifiers to normalize TCRbeta repertoire quantification. In-frame beta chains were kept once TCRdb had trimmed the public reads at Q25 with fastp and called clones with MiXCR. Rows with a matching CDR3 protein are joined into one entry that keeps the most common DNA and genes. The sample contains 600,000 to 700,000 distinct CDR3 sequences, 16% of them found a single time. Together, the top ten hold under 1.2% of the sample. Sequenced here: PBMCs from the stem cell graft donor, sampled from the stem cell graft. All receptors derive from a human donor who donated a stem cell graft to a child with acute myeloid leukemia.

This clonotype was seen a handful of times. The chain combines TRBV24-1 with TRBJ2-5; 8 bases agree with TRBD2. The CDR3 runs 17 residues. J lost 1 base, V lost 2 bases, and 8 bases had no gene match. Germline V CDR1 and CDR2: KGHDR, SFDVKD. The CDR3, as DNA: TGTGCCACCAGTGATTCACCCCTTGCGGGGGGCCAAGAGACCCAGTACTTC. Translated: CATSDSPLAGGQETQYF.

This clonotype was observed many times. This rearrangement joins TRBV20-1 to TRBJ2-7, with TRBD2 as a possible D gene (6 bases). Trimming pared 3 bases from V and 6 bases from J, leaving 15 bases between. This CDR3 comprises 13 residues. CDR1 DFQATT and CDR2 SNEGSKA come from the germline V gene (reference sequence). The chain's CDR3 is CSAREGRVGEQYV. The CDR3 DNA reads TGCAGTGCTAGGGAGGGAAGGGTAGGCGAGCAGTACGTC.

This clonotype came up a few times. The chain links TRBV7-9 to TRBJ1-1, with D unresolved. V lost 5 bases and J lost 5, with 12 bases in between. This CDR3 comprises 13 residues. CDR1 SEHNR and CDR2 FQNEAQ come from the germline V gene (reference sequence). The CDR3 DNA reads TGTGCCAGCAGCGCCATTGCCGGGACTGAAGCTTTCTTT. Translated, it gives CASSAIAGTEAFF.

This chain uses TRBV20-1 with TRBJ1-5, with 8 bases matching TRBD1. Trimming took 3 bases from V and 5 from J; bases not matched to a gene: 9. The CDR3 is made up of 15 amino acids. The germline CDR1 and CDR2 sequences are DFQATT and SNEGSKA (reference sequence). CDR3 amino acids: CSASQTLQGDQPQHF. The CDR3 nucleotides are TGCAGTGCTAGCCAAACCTTACAGGGGGATCAGCCCCAGCATTTT.

This chain joins TRBV12-3 or TRBV12-4 and TRBJ2-2, with D perhaps matching TRBD1 or TRBD2 (5 bases each). The CDR3 has 14 amino acids. Trimming removed 6 bases from V and 6 bases from J, with 14 bases in between. CDR3 sequence: CASRESGRPGELFF. The CDR3 DNA reads as TGTGCCAGCAGAGAATCGGGACGCCCCGGGGAGCTGTTTTTT.

This clonotype was picked up a small number of times. The chain recombines TRBV12-3 or TRBV12-4 with TRBJ2-7, with TRBD1 identical over 9 bases. The CDR3 totals 18 residues. V shed 7 bases, J shed 3 bases, and the junction held 19 bases outside the gene matches. CDR3 sequence reads: CASTPGLLQGAIRYEQYF. In DNA, the CDR3 is TGTGCCAGCACCCCTGGTCTCCTACAGGGGGCCATTCGCTACGAGCAGTACTTC.

This clonotype was picked up many times. The chain uses TRBV7-9 and TRBJ2-1, with 11 bases identical to TRBD2. Germline V CDR1 and CDR2: SEHNR, FQNEAQ (reference sequence). V trimming: 5 bases; J trimming: 10 bases; junction bases outside the gene matches: 4. The CDR3 runs to 13 residues. The CDR3 DNA reads TGTGCCAGCAGCCCAGGACTAGCGGGCGAGCAGTTCTTC. Translation gives CASSPGLAGEQFF. Drawing the rest from reference TRBV7-9 and TRBJ2-1, the complete variable domain is DTGVSQNPRHKITKRGQNVTFRCDPISEHNRLYWYRQTLGQGPEFLTYFQNEAQLEKSRLLSDRFSAERPKGSFSTLEIQRTEQGDSAMYLCASSPGLAGEQFFGPGTRLTVL.

This clonotype was detected only a few times. This chain uses TRBV6-6 with TRBJ1-2; 7 bases align to TRBD1. With V trimmed by 8 bases and J by 14 bases, 11 bases remained unmatched. There are 11 residues in the CDR3. Germline CDR1 is MNHNY and CDR2 is SVGAGI (reference sequence). The CDR3 sequence is CASGGLGQSTF. Here the CDR3 DNA reads TGTGCCAGCGGAGGTCTGGGACAGTCGACCTTC.

V is TRBV4-1 and J is TRBJ1-4; 7 bases are shared with TRBD1. V trimming: 4 bases; J trimming: 4 bases; junction bases outside the gene matches: 6. CDR3 length: 15 amino acids. The V gene's germline CDR1 is MGHRA and CDR2 YSYEKL. The CDR3: CASSLPRGVNEKLFF. CDR3 DNA sequence: TGCGCCAGCAGCCTGCCCAGGGGGGTTAATGAAAAACTGTTTTTT.

In this sample, this clonotype turned up a few times. CDR3 protein: CASSWIPGTDSNQPQHF. The CDR3 DNA sequence: TGTGCCAGCAGCTGGATCCCCGGGACAGATAGCAATCAGCCCCAGCATTTT. J is TRBJ1-5 and V is TRBV21-1; the table names TRBD1, a call not compared with the DNA. TRBV21-1 is annotated as a pseudogene. This CDR3 comprises 17 residues.

The chain is built from TRBV5-1 and TRBJ2-3; maybe TRBD2 (5 bases). The length of the CDR3 is 17 residues. V was pared by 2 bases and J by 5 bases, with 21 bases between. Germline lookup yields CDR1 SGHRS and CDR2 YFSETQ. The CDR3 protein is CASSFSGSGRAEDTQYF. Here the CDR3 DNA reads TGCGCCAGCAGCTTTTCAGGATCTGGTCGAGCGGAAGATACGCAGTATTTT.

This clonotype was counted many times. The chain carries TRBV5-1 and TRBJ2-6, with 7 bases fitting TRBD1. CDR1 and CDR2 from the germline V gene are SGHRS and YFSETQ. CDR3 length: 16 amino acids. Trimming took 5 bases from V and 0 from J; bases not matched to a gene: 5. The CDR3 DNA sequence: TGCGCCAGCAGAACAGGGGCCCTCTCTGGGGCCAACGTCCTGACTTTC. This gives the protein CASRTGALSGANVLTF.

This clonotype appeared many times. The gene calls are TRBV6-2 or TRBV6-3 and TRBJ2-1, with 11 bases that match TRBD2. Germline CDR1 is MNHEY and CDR2 is SVGEGT. V was clipped by 6 bases and J by 6 bases; unmatched bases: 16. The CDR3 has 18 amino acids. The CDR3 protein is CASSRIAGGRKRGNEQFF. The CDR3 DNA sequence: TGTGCCAGCAGCCGTATAGCGGGGGGGCGGAAAAGAGGCAATGAGCAGTTCTTC.

This sequence joins TRBV7-8 and TRBJ2-5, with D unclear. V was clipped by 2 bases and J by 1 base, with 11 bases between them. The V gene's germline CDR1 is SGHVS and CDR2 FQNEAQ. CDR3 length equals 15 residues. The DNA for the CDR3 is TGTGCCAGCAGCTTATCCCCGTCGCCCCAAGAGACCCAGTACTTC. Amino acid sequence: CASSLSPSPQETQYF.

The chain recombines TRBV6-5 with TRBJ2-2; no clear D. Per germline, CDR1 MNHEY and CDR2 SVGAGI. The V end lost 0 bases, the J end lost 4 bases, and 9 bases lay between the germline ends. The CDR3 spans 15 residues. The CDR3 nucleotides read TGTGCCAGCAGTTACTCCAATATCCCCACCGGGGAGCTGTTTTTT. This gives the protein CASSYSNIPTGELFF.

This clonotype was picked up many times. The V gene is TRBV20-1, the J gene TRBJ1-4, with 7 nucleotides matching TRBD1. With 1 base clipped from V and 8 bases from J, the junction kept 7 bases outside the gene matches. Germline V gene lookup returns CDR1 DFQATT and CDR2 SNEGSKA (reference sequence). The CDR3 contains 14 residues. CDR3 nucleotide sequence: TGCAGTGCTAGAGGTGGGACAGCCCAAGAAAAACTGTTTTTT. Translated: CSARGGTAQEKLFF.

With regard to this clonotype: A single base separates this from a much larger clone, so it may be a read error. The rearrangement links TRBV10-3 to TRBJ2-3; D is unresolved. The CDR3 covers 11 residues. V was shortened by 3 bases and J by 4 bases, with 2 bases between the two germline ends. Germline V gene lookup returns CDR1 ENHRY and CDR2 SYGVKD. CDR3 sequence (DNA): TGTGCCATCAGTGAAGCAGATACGCAGTATTTT. This sequence encodes CAISEADTQYF.

This chain joins TRBV27 and TRBJ2-7; D is perhaps TRBD2 (6 bases). Trimming removed 0 bases at V and 5 bases at J, with 11 bases between. The CDR3 length is 14 residues. Per the germline V gene, CDR1 is MNHEY and CDR2 is SMNVEV (reference sequence). Here the CDR3 DNA reads TGTGCCAGCAGTTTATCGACTAGTTGGGACGAGCAGTACTTC. Encoded protein: CASSLSTSWDEQYF.

The chain joins TRBV29-1 to TRBJ2-7, with TRBD1 matching over 9 bases. V trimming: 8 bases; J trimming: 6 bases; junction bases outside the gene matches: 14. The CDR3 is made up of 14 amino acids. Germline loops: CDR1 SQVTM, CDR2 ANQGSEA. CDR3 DNA: TGCAGCTTCAAGGGGACAGGGTGGTCGCGCGAGCAGTACTTC. Translation: CSFKGTGWSREQYF.

This sequence joins TRBV7-9 and TRBJ1-2, with 10 bases matching TRBD1. The J segment lost 3 bases and the V segment lost 4 bases, leaving 5 bases of the junction unmatched. This CDR3 is built from 15 residues. CDR1 and CDR2 (germline): SEHNR, FQNEAQ (reference sequence). CDR3 in DNA: TGTGCCAGCAGCTCAGGGACAGGGGCTTACTATGGCTACACCTTC. This translates into CASSSGTGAYYGYTF.

The chain has TRBV29-1 and TRBJ2-7, with a possible D match to TRBD2 (6 bases). The length of the CDR3 is 13 residues. V gave up 7 bases and J gave up 3 bases, with 16 bases separating them. Germline assignment: CDR1 SQVTM and CDR2 ANQGSEA. CDR3 region: CSGRDLGGYEQYF. The CDR3 DNA sequence: TGCAGCGGGCGGGACCTCGGGGGCTACGAGCAGTACTTC.